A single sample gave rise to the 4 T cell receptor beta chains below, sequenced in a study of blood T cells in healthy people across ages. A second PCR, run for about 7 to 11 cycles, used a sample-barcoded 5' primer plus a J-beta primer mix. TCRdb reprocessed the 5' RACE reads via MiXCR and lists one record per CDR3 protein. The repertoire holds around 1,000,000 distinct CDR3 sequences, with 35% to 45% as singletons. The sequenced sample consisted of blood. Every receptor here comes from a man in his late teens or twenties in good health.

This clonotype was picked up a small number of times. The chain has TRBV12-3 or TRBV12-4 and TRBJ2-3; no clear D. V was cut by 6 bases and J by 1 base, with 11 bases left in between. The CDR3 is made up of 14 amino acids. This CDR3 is CASRPSGRTDTQYF. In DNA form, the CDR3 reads TGTGCCAGCAGGCCATCCGGCCGCACAGATACGCAGTATTTT.

DNA for the CDR3: TGCAGTGCTAGAAGGACCTTTCCCGAGCAGTTCTTC. Translated: CSARRTFPEQFF. The chain joins TRBV20-1 to TRBJ2-1; D is unclear. CDR3 length: 12 residues. In germline, CDR1 is DFQATT, CDR2 SNEGSKA (reference sequence). The V and J ends lost 2 bases and 10 bases respectively, with 12 bases between them.

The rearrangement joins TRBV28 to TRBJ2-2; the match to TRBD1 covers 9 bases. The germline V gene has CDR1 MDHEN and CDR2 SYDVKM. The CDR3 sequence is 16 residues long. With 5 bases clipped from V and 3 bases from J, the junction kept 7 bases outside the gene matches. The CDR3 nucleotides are TGTGCCAGCAGTGGGGGACAGGGCGTAGACACCGGGGAGCTGTTTTTT. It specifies CASSGGQGVDTGELFF.

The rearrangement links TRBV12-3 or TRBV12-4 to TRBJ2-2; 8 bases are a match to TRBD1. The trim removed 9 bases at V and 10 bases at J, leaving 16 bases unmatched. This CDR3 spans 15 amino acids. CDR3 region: CASSARQGKITELFF. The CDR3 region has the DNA TGTGCCAGTAGTGCCCGACAGGGGAAGATCACGGAGCTGTTTTTT.